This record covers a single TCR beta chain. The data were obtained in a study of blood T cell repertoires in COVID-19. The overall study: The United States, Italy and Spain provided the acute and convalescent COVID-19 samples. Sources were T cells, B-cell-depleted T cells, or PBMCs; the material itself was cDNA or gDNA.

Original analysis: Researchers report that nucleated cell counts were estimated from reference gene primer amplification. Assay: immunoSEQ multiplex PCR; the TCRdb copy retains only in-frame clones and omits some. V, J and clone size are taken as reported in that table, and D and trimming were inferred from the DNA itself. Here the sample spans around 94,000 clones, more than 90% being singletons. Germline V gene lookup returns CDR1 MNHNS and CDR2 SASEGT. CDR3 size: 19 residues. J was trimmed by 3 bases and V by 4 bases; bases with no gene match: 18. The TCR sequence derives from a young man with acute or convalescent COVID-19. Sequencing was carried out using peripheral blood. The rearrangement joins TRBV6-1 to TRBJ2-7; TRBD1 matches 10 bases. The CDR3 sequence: CASSGPYRDRGNPYYEQYF. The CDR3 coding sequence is TGTGCCAGCAGTGGCCCCTACCGGGACAGGGGTAACCCTTACTACGAGCAGTACTTC.